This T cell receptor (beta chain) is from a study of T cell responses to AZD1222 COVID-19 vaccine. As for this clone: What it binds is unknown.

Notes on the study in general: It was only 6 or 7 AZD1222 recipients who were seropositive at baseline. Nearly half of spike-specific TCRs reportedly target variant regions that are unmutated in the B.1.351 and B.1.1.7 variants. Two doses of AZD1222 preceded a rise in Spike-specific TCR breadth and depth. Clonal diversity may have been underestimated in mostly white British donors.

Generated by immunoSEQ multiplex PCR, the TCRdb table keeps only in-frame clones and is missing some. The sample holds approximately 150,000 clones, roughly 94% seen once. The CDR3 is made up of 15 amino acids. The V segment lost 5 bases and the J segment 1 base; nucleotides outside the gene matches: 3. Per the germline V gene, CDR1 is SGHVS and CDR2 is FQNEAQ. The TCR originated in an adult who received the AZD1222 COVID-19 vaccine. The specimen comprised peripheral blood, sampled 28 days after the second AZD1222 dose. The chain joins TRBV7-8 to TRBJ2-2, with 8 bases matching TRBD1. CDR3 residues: CASSKDRVNTGELFF. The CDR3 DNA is TGTGCCAGCAGCAAGGACAGGGTGAACACCGGGGAGCTGTTTTTT. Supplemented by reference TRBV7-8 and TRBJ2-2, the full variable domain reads GAGVSQSPRYKVAKRGQDVALRCDPISGHVSLFWYQQALGQGPEFLTYFQNEAQLDKSGLPSDRFFAERPEGSVSTLKIQRTQQEDSAVYLCASSKDRVNTGELFFGEGSRLTVL.